This TCR beta chain is from a study of cytomegalovirus exposure and HLA in healthy donors. This clone was detected only once. The antigen remains unidentified. Study-level findings and limits: Most TCR sequences were uncommon, yet certain public TCRs appeared in many donors. In vitro confirmation showed three CMV-associated chains to be CMV antigen specific. Subsequent analysis showed first-cohort TCR clusters tending to co-occur in some 120 validation repertoires.

Produced via immunoSEQ multiplex PCR; TCRdb's table is partial and in-frame only. This sample has roughly 300,000 clones, with roughly 90% found just once. Sequenced input: PBMCs. This TCR was sampled from a woman between 18 and 29 years old in good health and CMV-seronegative.

The CDR3 sequence: CASSLGDLGILGEKLFF. The CDR3 DNA is TGCGCCAGCAGCTTGGGGGACTTAGGGATCTTAGGTGAAAAACTGTTTTTT. V and J are TRBV5-1 and TRBJ1-4; possible D gene TRBD1, 5 bases. The CDR3 extends over 17 amino acids. V was cut by 0 bases and J by 7 bases, with 19 bases left in between. Germline-derived CDR1 and CDR2 are SGHRS and YFSETQ.